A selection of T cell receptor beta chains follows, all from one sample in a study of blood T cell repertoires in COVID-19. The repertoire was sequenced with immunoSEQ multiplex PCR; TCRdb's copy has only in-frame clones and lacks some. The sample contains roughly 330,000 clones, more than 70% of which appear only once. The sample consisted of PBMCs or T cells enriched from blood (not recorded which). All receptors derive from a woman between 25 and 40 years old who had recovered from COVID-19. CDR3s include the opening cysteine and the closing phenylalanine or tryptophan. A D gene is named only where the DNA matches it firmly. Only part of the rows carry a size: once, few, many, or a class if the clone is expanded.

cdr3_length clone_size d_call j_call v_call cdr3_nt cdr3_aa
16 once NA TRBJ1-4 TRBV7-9 TGTGCCAGCAGCCCTGTCCGGGGTACAACTAATGAAAAACTGTTTTTT CASSPVRGTTNEKLFF
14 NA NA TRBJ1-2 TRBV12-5 TGTGCTAGTGGTTTGGGGACAGTACTCTATGGCTACACCTTC CASGLGTVLYGYTF
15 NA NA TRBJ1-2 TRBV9 TGTGCCAGCAGCGCCCCCAACAGGGAGATCTATGGCTACACCTTC CASSAPNREIYGYTF
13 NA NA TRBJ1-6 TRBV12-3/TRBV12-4 TGTGCCAGCAGACCTACAGGGAATTCACCCCTCCACTTT CASRPTGNSPLHF
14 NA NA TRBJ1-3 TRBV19 TGTGCCACCCAGATCACAGGCTCTGGAAACACCATATATTTT CATQITGSGNTIYF
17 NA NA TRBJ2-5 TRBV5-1 TGCGCCAGCAGCGCGGGATCCGGGCCGGTGAGCCAAGAGACCCAGTACTTC CASSAGSGPVSQETQYF
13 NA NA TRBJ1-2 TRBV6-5 TGTGCCAGCAGTTACTCGATGGGCGTAGGCTACACCTTC CASSYSMGVGYTF
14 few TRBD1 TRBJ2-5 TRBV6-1 TGTGCCAGCAGTGACAGGGGGCGCGGGGAGACCCAGTACTTC CASSDRGRGETQYF
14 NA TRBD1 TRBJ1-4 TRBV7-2 TGTGCCAGCACTACGCCGGGACAGGGGCACAAACTGTTTTTT CASTTPGQGHKLFF
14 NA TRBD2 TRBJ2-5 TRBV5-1 TGCGCCAGCAGCTTCGGGACTAGTAAAGAGACCCAGTACTTC CASSFGTSKETQYF
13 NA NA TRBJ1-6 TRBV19 TGTGCCAGTAGGCCACTGCGAAATTCACCCCTCCACTTT CASRPLRNSPLHF
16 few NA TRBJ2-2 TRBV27 TGTGCCAGCAGTTTATTACCCTCGGGATTCACCGGGGAGCTGTTTTTT CASSLLPSGFTGELFF
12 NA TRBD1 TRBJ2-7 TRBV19 TGTGCCAGTGCGTGGACAGGGGGCGAGCAGTACTTC CASAWTGGEQYF
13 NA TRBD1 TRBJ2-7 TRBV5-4 TGTGCCAGCAGCTTGGAACACAGGGGCGAGCAGTACTTC CASSLEHRGEQYF
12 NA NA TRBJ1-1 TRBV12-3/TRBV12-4 TGTGCCAGCAGCAGCGGACAGCCTGGCGCTTTCTTT CASSSGQPGAFF
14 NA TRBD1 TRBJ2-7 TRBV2 TGTGCCAGCAGGGATCAGACAGGGGTCGAAGAGCAGTACTTC CASRDQTGVEEQYF
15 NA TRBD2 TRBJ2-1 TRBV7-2 TGTGCCAGCAGTCCGCCGCGGGGGGTTTTCCCTGAGCAGTTCTTC CASSPPRGVFPEQFF
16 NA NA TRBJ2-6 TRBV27 TGTGCCAGCAGGCCCGCAGGGGACTCTGGGGCCAACGTCCTGACTTTC CASRPAGDSGANVLTF
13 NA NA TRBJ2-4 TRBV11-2 TGTGCCAGCAGCTCGGCGGAGGGAAACATTCAGTACTTC CASSSAEGNIQYF
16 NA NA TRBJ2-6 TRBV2 TGTGCCAGCAATGTCGGGGAAGGCCCTGGGGCCAACGTCCTGACTTTC CASNVGEGPGANVLTF
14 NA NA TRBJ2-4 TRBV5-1 TGCGCCAGCAGCTTGAAGGCAGGGGAGGGCATTCAGTACTTC CASSLKAGEGIQYF
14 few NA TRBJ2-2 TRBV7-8 TGTGCCAGCAGCTTTAGGGGGGGCACCGGGGAGCTGTTTTTT CASSFRGGTGELFF